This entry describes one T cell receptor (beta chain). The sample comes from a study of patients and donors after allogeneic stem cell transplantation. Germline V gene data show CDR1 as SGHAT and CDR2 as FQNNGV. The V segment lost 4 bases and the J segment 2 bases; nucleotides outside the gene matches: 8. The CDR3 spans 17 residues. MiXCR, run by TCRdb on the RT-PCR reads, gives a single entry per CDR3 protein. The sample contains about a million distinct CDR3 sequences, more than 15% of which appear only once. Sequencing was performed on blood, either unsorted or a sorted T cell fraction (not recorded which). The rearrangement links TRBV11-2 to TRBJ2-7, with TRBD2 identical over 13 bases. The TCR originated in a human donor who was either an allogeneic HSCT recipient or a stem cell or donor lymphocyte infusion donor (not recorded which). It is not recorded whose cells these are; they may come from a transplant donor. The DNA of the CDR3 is TGTGCCAGCAGCTCCCCGGGACTAGCGGGAAAGACCTACGAGCAGTACTTC. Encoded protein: CASSSPGLAGKTYEQYF.